Listed here are 22 T cell receptor beta chains from one sample, sequenced in a study of vaccination and CD4 T cells after COVID-19. Indicated treatment: roughly 10-day PBMC culture with coronavirus spike peptide pools or control peptides (ViraFEST assay). Cultured CD4+ T-cell DNA underwent Oncomine TCR Beta short-read sequencing. A single record per CDR3 protein comes from TCRdb applying MiXCR to the PCR reads. This table holds about 15,000 distinct CDR3 sequences, around 70% found once. Antigens of these TCRs are unknown. Input material: CD4+ T cells from blood, cultured in vitro. Source of these receptors: a human donor who had recovered from COVID-19.

Here the CDR3 DNA reads TGTGCCAGCAGGAGGACAGCTAGCAATCAGCCCCAGCATTTT. Translated, it gives CASRRTASNQPQHF. The chain carries TRBV6-2 or TRBV6-3 and TRBJ1-5, with D possibly being TRBD1 (6 bases). The CDR3 extends over 14 amino acids. Germline CDR1 MNHEY, CDR2 SVGEGT. V lost 6 bases and J 0 bases, leaving 9 bases between the germline ends.

This clonotype came up a few times. Written as DNA, the CDR3 is TGTGCCAGCAGTGAAGTAGGAGCTAACAATCAGCCCCAGCATTTT. Translation: CASSEVGANNQPQHF. V gene TRBV2 combines with J gene TRBJ1-5, with unresolved D. The V end was cut by 1 base, the J end by 3 bases, with 10 bases between. CDR1 and CDR2 (germline): SNHLY, FYNNEI. The CDR3 extends over 15 amino acids.

The chain links TRBV28 to TRBJ1-5, with 12 positions matching TRBD1. CDR1 is MDHEN and CDR2 is SYDVKM in the germline V gene. V lost 5 bases and J lost 2; bases outside the gene matches: 7. This CDR3 spans 17 amino acids. The CDR3: CASSPDGTGGGNQPQHF. In DNA, the CDR3 is TGTGCCAGCAGTCCAGACGGGACAGGGGGCGGCAATCAGCCCCAGCATTTT.

The rearrangement links TRBV20-1 to TRBJ2-7; 14 bases are a match to TRBD2. Looked up from germline, CDR1 is DFQATT and CDR2 is SNEGSKA (reference sequence). V gave up 5 bases and J gave up 0 bases; unmatched junction bases: 6. CDR3 size: 16 residues. The DNA of the CDR3 is TGCAGTGCTCAAGGGACTAGCGGGAGCAGCTCCTACGAGCAGTACTTC. This encodes CSAQGTSGSSSYEQYF.

The table lists this clonotype with a count of one. The genes are TRBV18 and TRBJ2-1, with 11 bases that match TRBD1. The trim removed 5 bases at V and 9 bases at J, leaving 6 bases unmatched. CDR1 and CDR2 (germline): KGHSH, LQKENI. This CDR3 has 14 amino acids. CDR3 sequence: CASSSRTGGVEQFF. In DNA form, the CDR3 reads TGTGCCAGCTCATCTCGGACAGGGGGCGTTGAGCAGTTCTTC.

The chain couples TRBV20-1 to TRBJ2-3; D unresolved. Trimming removed 6 bases from V and 6 bases from J, with 7 bases in between. The CDR3 extends over 10 amino acids. The germline gives CDR1 DFQATT, CDR2 SNEGSKA (reference sequence). This chain's CDR3 is CSAGGDTQYF. As DNA, the CDR3 is TGCAGTGCGGGTGGGGATACGCAGTATTTT.

The V gene is TRBV5-4, the J gene TRBJ1-1; D call uncertain. Trimming took 1 base from V and 1 from J, leaving 8 bases between them. There are 14 residues in the CDR3. CDR1 and CDR2 (germline): SGHNT, YYREEE (reference sequence). CDR3 DNA: TGTGCCAGCAGCTTGTCAGCCAAGAACACTGAAGCTTTCTTT. Translation: CASSLSAKNTEAFF.

The chain uses TRBV7-9 and TRBJ1-1, with a tentative D call TRBD1 (6 bases). The CDR3 loop spans 13 amino acids. V lost 10 bases to trimming and J lost 0 bases, with 12 bases between them. The germline V gene has CDR1 SEHNR and CDR2 FQNEAQ (reference sequence). The CDR3 region is CAMREGVNTEAFF. CDR3 coding DNA: TGTGCCATGCGAGAGGGGGTGAACACTGAAGCTTTCTTT.

The chain carries TRBV7-6 and TRBJ1-5; D perhaps matches TRBD1 (6 bases). Trimming stripped 5 bases from V and 0 bases from J, with 17 bases between. The CDR3 sequence is 17 residues long. Germline CDR1 SGHVS, CDR2 FNYEAQ. DNA of the CDR3: TGTGCCAGCAGCCCCCGGACAGCCACTTATAGCAATCAGCCCCAGCATTTT. It is translated as CASSPRTATYSNQPQHF. Supplemented by reference TRBV7-6 and TRBJ1-5, the full variable domain reads GAGVSQSPRYKVTKRGQDVALRCDPISGHVSLYWYRQALGQGPEFLTYFNYEAQQDKSGLPNDRFSAERPEGSISTLTIQRTEQRDSAMYRCASSPRTATYSNQPQHFGDGTRLSIL.

The chain is built from TRBV7-9 and TRBJ1-5, with D tentatively TRBD1 (5 bases). The CDR3 loop spans 15 amino acids. Per the germline V gene, CDR1 is SEHNR and CDR2 is FQNEAQ (reference sequence). V dropped 5 bases and J dropped 6 bases, with 17 bases sitting between them. As DNA, the CDR3 is TGTGCCAGCAGCCCGGGGGGTAGTTACAGTCAGCCCCAGCATTTT. This encodes CASSPGGSYSQPQHF.

The J gene is TRBJ1-2, the V gene TRBV7-9; 9 bases match TRBD1. The V gene end was trimmed by 4 bases and the J gene end by 6 bases; junction bases not matched to a gene: 6. The germline V gene has CDR1 SEHNR and CDR2 FQNEAQ (reference sequence). The CDR3 loop spans 14 amino acids. CDR3 protein: CASSSTGGADGYTF. Here the CDR3 DNA reads TGTGCCAGCAGCTCCACAGGGGGCGCCGATGGCTACACCTTC. Supplemented by reference TRBV7-9 and TRBJ1-2, the full variable domain reads DTGVSQNPRHKITKRGQNVTFRCDPISEHNRLYWYRQTLGQGPEFLTYFQNEAQLEKSRLLSDRFSAERPKGSFSTLEIQRTEQGDSAMYLCASSSTGGADGYTFGSGTRLTVV.

The chain is built from TRBV5-4 and TRBJ2-7; the match to TRBD1 covers 7 bases. Germline V gene sequence: CDR1 SGHNT, CDR2 YYREEE (reference sequence). The CDR3 consists of 15 residues. Trimming cost V 1 base and J 1 base; bases outside gene matches: 5. CDR3 loop: CASSLWDSLSYEQYF. For the CDR3, the DNA is TGTGCCAGCAGCTTGTGGGACAGTCTATCCTACGAGCAGTACTTC.

The chain carries TRBV7-6 and TRBJ2-2, with TRBD1 matching 7 bases. With V trimmed by 5 bases and J by 2 bases, 14 bases remained unmatched. The CDR3 runs 18 residues. Germline-derived CDR1 and CDR2 are SGHVS and FNYEAQ. CDR3 nucleotide sequence: TGTGCCAGCAGCGATAGAATCGTGGCAGGGGGTAACACCGGGGAGCTGTTTTTT. Amino acids: CASSDRIVAGGNTGELFF. Based on the CDR3 plus reference TRBV7-6 and TRBJ2-2, the full variable domain is GAGVSQSPRYKVTKRGQDVALRCDPISGHVSLYWYRQALGQGPEFLTYFNYEAQQDKSGLPNDRFSAERPEGSISTLTIQRTEQRDSAMYRCASSDRIVAGGNTGELFFGEGSRLTVL.

This chain joins TRBV20-1 and TRBJ1-1; perhaps TRBD1 as D (6 bases). Germline CDR1 is DFQATT and CDR2 is SNEGSKA (reference sequence). With 6 bases removed from V and 1 base from J, the gap between germline ends came to 15 bases. The CDR3 length is 14 residues. CDR3 in amino acids: CSALWWGPNTEAFF. Written as DNA, the CDR3 is TGCAGTGCCCTCTGGTGGGGGCCGAACACTGAAGCTTTCTTT.

This clonotype was counted a few times. J is TRBJ2-7 and V is TRBV7-2; 9 bases match TRBD1. J gave up 6 bases and V 3 bases, and 6 bases lay outside the gene matches. The germline V gene has CDR1 SGHTA and CDR2 FQGNSA. The CDR3 loop spans 14 amino acids. The CDR3 sequence is CASSLAGTGTEQYF. The CDR3 coding sequence is TGTGCCAGCAGCTTGGCTGGGACAGGGACCGAGCAGTACTTC.

The chain couples TRBV2 to TRBJ2-7, with D perhaps TRBD2 (5 bases). The CDR3 sequence is 14 residues long. The ends were cut back, 6 bases at V and 4 bases at J, with 16 bases in the middle. Germline values: CDR1 SNHLY, CDR2 FYNNEI. DNA for the CDR3: TGTGCCAGCAGGGTAAGCGGAACTACATACGAGCAGTACTTC. As protein: CASRVSGTTYEQYF.

This chain connects TRBV27 to TRBJ2-1; 10 nucleotides match TRBD1. The CDR3 runs to 16 residues. With V trimmed by 1 base and J by 4 bases, 4 bases remained unmatched. CDR1 and CDR2 (germline): MNHEY, SMNVEV (reference sequence). The CDR3 region has the DNA TGTGCCAGCAGTTTATTGGGACAGGGGCGATACAATGAGCAGTTCTTC. Amino acids: CASSLLGQGRYNEQFF.

This chain joins TRBV20-1 and TRBJ1-1; D perhaps matches TRBD1 (5 bases). CDR1 is DFQATT and CDR2 is SNEGSKA in the germline V gene (reference sequence). The CDR3 has 11 residues. The CDR3 DNA reads as TGCAGGGGGGTCCTAAACACTGAAGCTTTCTTT. Amino acid sequence: CRGVLNTEAFF.

V usage is TRBV7-9 and J usage is TRBJ1-1, with D perhaps TRBD1 (5 bases). The CDR3 contains 9 residues. V was shortened by 11 bases and J by 6 bases, with 7 bases between the two germline ends. Germline values: CDR1 SEHNR, CDR2 FQNEAQ (reference sequence). CDR3 bases: TGTGCCGGAGGGGCTGAAGCTTTCTTT. It specifies CAGGAEAFF.

This chain uses TRBV19 with TRBJ2-7, with D perhaps TRBD2 (7 bases). The CDR3 is 17 amino acids. Germline CDR1 is LNHDA and CDR2 is SQIVND (reference sequence). V lost 7 bases to trimming and J lost 1 base, with 23 bases between them. The CDR3 DNA follows: TGTGCCAGTACAGGGGTCGGGGGGCGCGGCCCATCCTACGAGCAGTACTTC. This sequence encodes CASTGVGGRGPSYEQYF.

This clonotype was recorded a few times. This chain uses TRBV7-3 with TRBJ2-5; D gene uncertain. Between the trimmed V and J ends, which lost 4 bases and 2 bases, there was a span of 14 bases. Germline V lookup: CDR1 SGHTA, CDR2 FQGTGA. The CDR3 loop spans 15 amino acids. In nucleotides, the CDR3 is TGTGCCAGCAGCTCCTTAGGAGAGGTTCAAGAGACCCAGTACTTC. This sequence encodes CASSSLGEVQETQYF. Filled out from reference TRBV7-3 and TRBJ2-5, the complete variable domain reads GAGVSQTPSNKVTEKGKYVELRCDPISGHTALYWYRQSLGQGPEFLIYFQGTGAADDSGLPNDRFFAVRPEGSVSTLKIQRTERGDSAVYLCASSSLGEVQETQYFGPGTRLLVL.

The J gene is TRBJ2-7, the V gene TRBV6-1; D is unclear. V lost 2 bases and J 2 bases, leaving 19 bases between the germline ends. CDR1 is MNHNS and CDR2 is SASEGT in the germline V gene. The CDR3 has 17 residues. The CDR3 nucleotides are TGTGCCAGCAGTGAATCCTTGGGTCCGGCGCGGACCTACGAGCAGTACTTC. Amino acids: CASSESLGPARTYEQYF.